This TCR beta chain was observed in a study of regulatory T cells in long-lasting Graves disease. Trimming took 1 base from V and 7 from J, leaving 16 bases between them. Germline CDR1 SGHAT, CDR2 FQNNGV. The CDR3 is 15 amino acids. About this clonotype: Antigen unknown.

Findings of the study overall: The small sample size may have reduced accuracy. Patients with persistent disease shared over 2,500 public clonotypes, outpacing the roughly 970 shared by new patients.

CDR3-region Arm-PCR and iRepertoire HTBI primers produced the TCR beta libraries. In TCRdb, the multiplex PCR reads were re-called with MiXCR into one record per CDR3 protein. The sample has 600,000 to 650,000 distinct CDR3 sequences; around 17% are singletons. Time point in this sample: newly diagnosed GD, antithyroid drugs for less than 3 months. RNA from PBMCs was the source of the TCR library. A further study also used this sample, focusing on T cells in Graves' hyperthyroidism and ophthalmopathy.

The receptor comes from a woman aged 25 to 45 with Graves disease. The starting material was peripheral blood mononuclear cells (PBMCs), obtained at new diagnosis, from a patient treated with antithyroid drugs. V is TRBV11-2 and J is TRBJ1-2; D uncertain. CDR3 sequence reads: CASSLVVGVRFGYTF. As DNA, the CDR3 is TGTGCCAGCAGCTTAGTGGTTGGGGTTAGGTTTGGCTACACCTTC.